The rows below give T cell receptor beta chains drawn from one sample of a study of cytomegalovirus exposure and HLA in healthy donors. Generated by immunoSEQ multiplex PCR, the TCRdb table keeps only in-frame clones and is missing some. This sample yields 250,000 to 300,000 clones, of which just under 85% are seen a single time; 1.5% to 2.5% belongs to the top ten. Sequencing input: PBMCs. The receptors were gathered from a woman aged 40 to 55 in good health and CMV-seropositive. Both conserved end residues are part of each CDR3. D genes are given only for firm matches. Rows give clone size only sometimes, using once, few, many, or a class for an expanded clone.

V	size	D	J	DNA	CDR3
TRBV6-4	NA	TRBD1	TRBJ2-2	TGTGCCAGCAGTGACGACAGGGATGTCGGGGAGCTGTTTTTT	CASSDDRDVGELFF
TRBV9	NA	NA	TRBJ2-3	TGTGCCAGCAGCGTAGGTGGAGGGGAGGTCACAGATACGCAGTATTTT	CASSVGGGEVTDTQYF
TRBV27	NA	NA	TRBJ2-7	TGTGCCAGCAGTTTATCTCGCCTAGATAGTGAGGCTTCCTACGAGCAGTACTTC	CASSLSRLDSEASYEQYF
TRBV11-1	NA	NA	TRBJ1-2	TGTGCCAGCAGCCTTTCCCGAGGACAGCCATATGGCTACACCTTC	CASSLSRGQPYGYTF
TRBV28	NA	NA	TRBJ1-1	TGTGCCAGCAGTTCATATTCCCCAGGGTACACTGAAGCTTTCTTT	CASSSYSPGYTEAFF
TRBV20-1	NA	NA	TRBJ2-5	TGCAGTGCTTACGGTATCGAGACCCAGTACTTC	CSAYGIETQYF
TRBV19	NA	TRBD1	TRBJ1-5	TGTGCCAGTAAAGAATGGGACAGGGCACAGCCCCAGCATTTT	CASKEWDRAQPQHF
TRBV7-8	NA	TRBD1	TRBJ2-7	TGTGCCAGCAGCTTAGAGACAGGGTTTTACGAGCAGTACTTC	CASSLETGFYEQYF
TRBV30	NA	TRBD2	TRBJ2-3	TGTGCCTGTGGGGGGGGAGTCACAGATACGCAGTATTTT	CACGGGVTDTQYF
TRBV7-6	NA	TRBD2	TRBJ2-5	TGTGCCAGCAGCACCTTAGCGGGGACGGGTGGGCAGACCCAGTACTTC	CASSTLAGTGGQTQYF
TRBV4-1	NA	TRBD2	TRBJ2-1	TGCGCCAGCAGCCCAGAGGGACTAGCACGTTACAATGAGCAGTTCTTC	CASSPEGLARYNEQFF
TRBV29-1	once	NA	TRBJ2-7	TGCAGCGTGGCCCCTATGGGCGACGAGCAGTACTTC	CSVAPMGDEQYF
TRBV5-8	few	TRBD1	TRBJ1-1	TGTGCCAGCAGCGGGGACAGGGCCACTGAAGCTTTCTTT	CASSGDRATEAFF
TRBV28	NA	TRBD2	TRBJ2-2	TGTGCCAGCAGCTCCGCGGCTAGCGGGATAGGGGAGCTGTTTTTT	CASSSAASGIGELFF
TRBV19	NA	TRBD2	TRBJ2-3	TGTGCCAGTAGTATAGTAGGGACTAGCCGATATACGCAGTATTTT	CASSIVGTSRYTQYF
TRBV29-1	NA	TRBD1	TRBJ2-3	TGCAGCGGGTCCCGGGACAGAGGCTTCACAGATACGCAGTATTTT	CSGSRDRGFTDTQYF